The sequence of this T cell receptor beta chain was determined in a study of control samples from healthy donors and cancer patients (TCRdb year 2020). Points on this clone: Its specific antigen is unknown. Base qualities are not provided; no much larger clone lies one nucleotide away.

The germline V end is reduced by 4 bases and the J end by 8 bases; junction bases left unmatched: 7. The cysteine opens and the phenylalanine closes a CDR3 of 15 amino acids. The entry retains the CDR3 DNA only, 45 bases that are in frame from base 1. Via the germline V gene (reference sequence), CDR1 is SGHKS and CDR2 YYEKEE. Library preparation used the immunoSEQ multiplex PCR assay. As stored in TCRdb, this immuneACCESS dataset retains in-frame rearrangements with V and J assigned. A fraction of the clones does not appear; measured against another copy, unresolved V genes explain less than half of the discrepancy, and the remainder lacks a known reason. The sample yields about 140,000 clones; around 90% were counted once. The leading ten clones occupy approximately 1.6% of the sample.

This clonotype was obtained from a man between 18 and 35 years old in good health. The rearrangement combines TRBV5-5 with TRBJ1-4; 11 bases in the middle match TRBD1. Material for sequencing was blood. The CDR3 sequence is CASSPSGTGGEKLFF. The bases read TGTGCCAGCAGCCCGTCCGGGACAGGGGGGGAAAAACTGTTTTTT. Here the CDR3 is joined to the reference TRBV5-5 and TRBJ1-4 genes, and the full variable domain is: DAGVTQSPTHLIKTRGQQVTLRCSPISGHKSVSWYQQVLGQGPQFIFQYYEKEERGRGNFPDRFSARQFPNYSSELNVNALLLGDSALYLCASSPSGTGGEKLFFGSGTQLSVL.